The rows below give T cell receptor beta chains drawn from one sample of a study of cytomegalovirus exposure and HLA in healthy donors. Profiled with immunoSEQ multiplex PCR; TCRdb holds only in-frame clones, not every one. The sample lists some 200,000 clones, about 80% occurring once. Input material: PBMCs. These receptors all come from a man aged 18 to 30 in good health and CMV-seronegative. The CDR3 runs from the conserved cysteine through the conserved F or W. D genes are given only for firm matches. The size entry is marked missing in some rows and otherwise reads once, few, many or a size class.

clone_size,j_call,v_call,d_call,cdr3_nt,cdr3_aa
.,TRBJ2-7,TRBV18,TRBD2,TGTGCCAGCTCACCTCCTAGCGGGAGAGACGAGCAGTACTTC,CASSPPSGRDEQYF
.,TRBJ2-2,TRBV2,.,TGTGCCAGCAGTGTCCGGGGAAACACCGGGGAGCTGTTTTTT,CASSVRGNTGELFF
.,TRBJ2-1,TRBV5-4,TRBD2,TGTGCCAGCAGCGGGCGGGAGGGCAAGGATGAGCAGTTCTTC,CASSGREGKDEQFF
.,TRBJ2-7,TRBV5-4,.,TGTGCCAGCAGCTTGGAACGGGAAATCGACGAGCAGTACTTC,CASSLEREIDEQYF
few,TRBJ1-4,TRBV30,.,TGTGCCGCAATGGGGGGGCAACGACGGGATGAAAAACTGTTTTTT,CAAMGGQRRDEKLFF
.,TRBJ2-7,TRBV4-1,.,TGCGCCAGCAGCCAAGACCCATCTCGCTACGAGCAGTACTTC,CASSQDPSRYEQYF
.,TRBJ2-7,TRBV5-1,.,TGCGCCAGCAGCTTGGGCCCCCTCCAGGCGCAGTACTTC,CASSLGPLQAQYF
few,TRBJ2-7,TRBV28,.,TGTGCCAGCAGTGCAGATACCTACGAGCAGTACTTC,CASSADTYEQYF
few,TRBJ1-4,TRBV10-2,TRBD1,TGCGCCAGCAGTGGGACAGGGGGCTATGAAAAACTGTTTTTT,CASSGTGGYEKLFF
.,TRBJ1-1,TRBV7-9,.,TGTTCCAGCAGCCATACAAACAGTGAAGCTTTCTTT,CSSSHTNSEAFF
.,TRBJ1-1,TRBV29-1,.,TGCAGCCCCGGTTTGGCGGTCGACCCATGGGCTTTCTTT,CSPGLAVDPWAFF
.,TRBJ2-1,TRBV7-3,TRBD2,TGTGCCAGCAGTCCTAGCGGGGAATACAATGAGCAGTTCTTC,CASSPSGEYNEQFF
.,TRBJ1-3,TRBV30,.,TGTGCCTGGAGTGTAAGCGCTGCGGGACCTGGAAACACCATATATTTT,CAWSVSAAGPGNTIYF
.,TRBJ1-3,TRBV7-9,.,TGTGCCAGCAGCTTATCCTCCTCTGGAAACACCATATATTTT,CASSLSSSGNTIYF
.,TRBJ2-1,TRBV6-6,TRBD2,TGTGCCAGCAGCTCGGGACTAGCGGTTGGCAATGAGCAGTTCTTC,CASSSGLAVGNEQFF
once,TRBJ2-7,TRBV10-3,.,TGTGCCATCATAGTGCACAGGGCCTACGAGCAGTACTTC,CAIIVHRAYEQYF
.,TRBJ2-7,TRBV4-1,.,TGCGCCAGCAGCCCCCCAGGGGGCGGGGGCTCCTACGAGCAGTACTTC,CASSPPGGGGSYEQYF
.,TRBJ2-6,TRBV9,TRBD1,TGTGCCAGCAGCTTCCTACAGGGGGATGTTCTTGGGGCCAACGTCCTGACTTTC,CASSFLQGDVLGANVLTF
few,TRBJ1-1,TRBV6-5,.,TGTGCCAGCAGTGGTCGGGGAGATGAAGCTTTCTTT,CASSGRGDEAFF
.,TRBJ2-7,TRBV29-1,.,TGCAGCGTTGAAAACAGGGCGAACGAGCAGTACTTC,CSVENRANEQYF
.,TRBJ2-7,TRBV11-2,TRBD1,TGTGCCAGTGCCACGTCCGGGACAGGCTCCTACGAGCAGTACTTC,CASATSGTGSYEQYF
.,TRBJ1-6,TRBV5-1,TRBD1,TGCGCCAGCAGCTTGGGGGACAGGAGCTCCTATAATTCACCCCTCCACTTT,CASSLGDRSSYNSPLHF
.,TRBJ2-1,TRBV18,.,TGTGCCAGCTCACCTACGCGGCTGAGCTCCTACAATGAGCAGTTCTTC,CASSPTRLSSYNEQFF
.,TRBJ2-7,TRBV29-1,.,TGCAGCGTTGAATTCCCGGGATCAACCTACGAGCAGTACTTC,CSVEFPGSTYEQYF
.,TRBJ1-3,TRBV6-1,.,TGTGCCGGACGACAGGCCAACTCTGGAAACACCATATATTTT,CAGRQANSGNTIYF
.,TRBJ1-2,TRBV7-8,.,TGTGCCAGCAGCACCCGACAACTCCCTAACTATGGCTACACCTTC,CASSTRQLPNYGYTF
.,TRBJ1-5,TRBV6-5,.,TGTGCCAGCAGTTCCGAAGCGGGGGGGAGCAATCAGCCCCAGCATTTT,CASSSEAGGSNQPQHF
.,TRBJ2-5,TRBV11-2,TRBD1,TGTGCCAGCAGCTTAGTGCCCGACAGGGGAGAGACCCAGTACTTC,CASSLVPDRGETQYF
.,TRBJ2-1,TRBV9,.,TGTGCCAGCAGGCCAATCAGGCTGGTGGAGTTCTTC,CASRPIRLVEFF
few,TRBJ2-5,TRBV2,.,TGTGCCAGCCCGATCCGAGGGGGTAAAGAGACCCAGTACTTC,CASPIRGGKETQYF
.,TRBJ2-3,TRBV7-2,.,TGTGCCAGCAGCTTCGGGAGCACAGATACGCAGTATTTT,CASSFGSTDTQYF